The clone carrying this TCR beta chain was seen ten or more times. Its antigen is as yet unknown. This record comes from a study of CD8 T cells in ankylosing spondylitis. The germline V and J ends were trimmed by 0 bases and 1 base, with 12 bases remaining between them. This CDR3 contains 15 residues. CDR1 is DFQATT and CDR2 is SNEGSKA in the germline V gene (reference sequence). Scientists made TCR beta libraries using quantitative 5'-RACE with molecular barcodes. TCRdb reprocessed the 5' RACE reads with MiXCR, giving one entry per CDR3 protein. This sample yields some 250,000 distinct CDR3 sequences, of which approximately 9% are seen a single time; almost 7% belongs to the top ten. General observations from the study: Previous work reported some of these motif variants in the synovial fluid and blood of reactive arthritis. Reports say disease-linked clones showed up significantly more in matched ankylosing spondylitis synovial fluid.

The V call is TRBV20-1, the J call TRBJ1-1; D gene uncertain. Source material: blood, either unsorted or a sorted T cell fraction (not recorded which). The clonotype originates from a male donor with ankylosing spondylitis or in good health (not recorded which). CDR3 amino acids: CSARDPDGSNTEAFF. The CDR3 nucleotides are TGCAGTGCTAGAGACCCGGACGGATCGAACACTGAAGCTTTCTTT.